Listed here are 17 T cell receptor beta chains from one sample, sequenced in a study of blood T cell repertoires in COVID-19. The table came from immunoSEQ multiplex PCR; TCRdb's copy has only in-frame clones and leaves some out. The sample gives about 100,000 clones, 75% to 90% of which show up once; roughly 7.2% is in the top ten. The sequencing input was peripheral blood. The source is a man in his sixties with acute or convalescent COVID-19.

The chain employs TRBV28 and TRBJ1-5; no definite D call. The CDR3 extends over 11 amino acids. Germline loops: CDR1 MDHEN, CDR2 SYDVKM. V was pared by 6 bases and J by 6 bases, with 6 bases between. The CDR3 DNA reads as TGTGCCAGCAGGGGGAGTCAGCCCCAGCATTTT. This translates into CASRGSQPQHF.

The chain has TRBV18 and TRBJ2-1; D gene ambiguous. Trimming cost V 3 bases and J 7 bases, with 16 bases left between them. Germline assignment: CDR1 KGHSH and CDR2 LQKENI. The CDR3 has 15 residues. The CDR3: CASSPFPGIGNEQFF. In DNA form, the CDR3 reads TGTGCCAGCTCACCCTTCCCAGGTATTGGGAATGAGCAGTTCTTC.

The CDR3 protein is CASSLGLQATSYEQYF. The CDR3 DNA reads TGCGCCAGCAGCTTGGGTTTACAGGCGACCTCCTACGAGCAGTACTTC. This chain connects TRBV5-1 to TRBJ2-7; a possible D gene is TRBD1 (5 bases). The germline V and J ends were trimmed by 0 bases and 0 bases, with 13 bases remaining between them. The CDR3 loop spans 16 amino acids. Germline V gene lookup returns CDR1 SGHRS and CDR2 YFSETQ.

This clone was found once. The rearrangement uses TRBV5-1 and TRBJ1-2, with a possible D match to TRBD1 (5 bases). The ends were cut back, 4 bases at V and 7 bases at J, with 14 bases in the middle. CDR1 SGHRS and CDR2 YFSETQ come from the germline V gene. The CDR3 is 13 residues long. CDR3 sequence reads: CASSLIQGGGYTF. CDR3 nucleotides: TGCGCCAGCAGCCTAATCCAGGGTGGTGGCTACACCTTC.

This sequence joins TRBV15 and TRBJ1-2; 7 bases map to TRBD1. Germline V lookup: CDR1 LNHNV, CDR2 YYDKDF (reference sequence). This CDR3 region has 13 residues. Trimming at V came to 3 bases and at J to 6 bases, leaving 4 bases not matched to a gene. CDR3 amino acids: CATSRETGNGYTF. The CDR3 DNA follows: TGTGCCACCAGCAGGGAGACAGGGAATGGCTACACCTTC.

The chain carries TRBV19 and TRBJ1-3, with TRBD1 as a possible D gene (5 bases). V gave up 9 bases and J gave up 0 bases, with 12 bases separating them. Germline CDR1 is LNHDA and CDR2 is SQIVND (reference sequence). The CDR3 consists of 14 residues. Written as DNA, the CDR3 is TGTGCCAGCGCGACAGCATCCTCTGGAAACACCATATATTTT. Translation: CASATASSGNTIYF.

The chain combines TRBV5-1 with TRBJ2-2; D is possibly TRBD2 (5 bases). The CDR3 consists of 14 residues. Germline values: CDR1 SGHRS, CDR2 YFSETQ. Trimming removed 1 base from V and 6 bases from J, with 10 bases in between. CDR3 sequence reads: CASSLSLAPGELFF. In nucleotides, the CDR3 is TGCGCCAGCAGCTTGTCCCTAGCTCCCGGGGAGCTGTTTTTT.

This clone was observed a single time. The V gene is TRBV4-1, the J gene TRBJ2-7; 9 bases match TRBD2. The CDR3 consists of 16 residues. Germline V gene lookup returns CDR1 MGHRA and CDR2 YSYEKL. V was pared by 0 bases and J by 0 bases, with 3 bases of the junction left unmatched. Here the CDR3 DNA reads TGCGCCAGCAGCCAAGAACTAGCGGGTAGCTCCTACGAGCAGTACTTC. Protein: CASSQELAGSSYEQYF.

This clone was detected only a few times. J is TRBJ2-1 and V is TRBV3-1 (or the pseudogene TRBV3-2); TRBD2 matches at 11 bases. J was trimmed by 2 bases and V by 4 bases; bases with no gene match: 1. Germline CDR1 reads LGHDT; CDR2 reads YNNKEL (reference sequence). The CDR3 runs to 15 residues. CDR3 protein: CASSLSGRAYNEQFF. The CDR3 nucleotides are TGTGCCAGCAGCCTTAGCGGGAGGGCCTACAATGAGCAGTTCTTC.

Concerning this clone: At the DNA level, this CDR3 is encoded by other sequences in the same sample as well. The rearrangement uses TRBV18 and TRBJ2-7; D may be TRBD2 (6 bases). With 3 bases removed from V and 3 bases from J, the gap between germline ends came to 6 bases. This CDR3 comprises 12 residues. Germline lookup yields CDR1 KGHSH and CDR2 LQKENI. The CDR3 here is CASSPGGYEQYF. The CDR3 nucleotides are TGTGCCAGCTCACCCGGGGGCTACGAGCAGTACTTC.

V is TRBV4-1 and J is TRBJ1-2; D unresolved. Trimming took 0 bases from V and 4 from J, leaving 12 bases between them. This CDR3 region has 15 residues. Germline V gene sequence: CDR1 MGHRA, CDR2 YSYEKL. CDR3 nucleotide sequence: TGCGCCAGCAGCCAAGACCTGGGCCAAACCTATGGCTACACCTTC. This translates into CASSQDLGQTYGYTF.

The chain employs TRBV6-5 and TRBJ2-2; possibly TRBD2 for D (5 bases). CDR3 length equals 11 residues. Trimming left V 11 bases short and J 6 bases short, with 10 bases between. The V gene's germline CDR1 is MNHEY and CDR2 SVGAGI. Here the CDR3 reads CAVLVSGELFF. CDR3 sequence (DNA): TGTGCCGTACTAGTGTCCGGGGAGCTGTTTTTT.

This clone was detected once. This chain connects TRBV5-4 to TRBJ2-5; D remains ambiguous. Trimming pared 4 bases from V and 2 bases from J, leaving 9 bases between. Germline V gene lookup returns CDR1 SGHNT and CDR2 YYREEE (reference sequence). This CDR3 is built from 13 residues. CDR3 in amino acids: CASSPPRQETQYF. In DNA form, the CDR3 reads TGTGCCAGCAGCCCCCCCCGGCAAGAGACCCAGTACTTC. Filled out from reference TRBV5-4 and TRBJ2-5, the complete variable domain reads ETGVTQSPTHLIKTRGQQVTLRCSSQSGHNTVSWYQQALGQGPQFIFQYYREEENGRGNFPPRFSGLQFPNYSSELNVNALELDDSALYLCASSPPRQETQYFGPGTRLLVL.

This clone was seen a handful of times. V usage is TRBV30 and J usage is TRBJ2-7; a weak D match, TRBD2 (7 bases). Germline V gene lookup returns CDR1 GTSNPN and CDR2 SVGIG (reference sequence). V was trimmed by 1 base and J by 3 bases, leaving 13 bases between them. The CDR3 has 14 amino acids. CDR3 sequence (DNA): TGTGCCTGGAGTGGGGGGGGGCCACGCTACGAGCAGTACTTC. Translated, it gives CAWSGGGPRYEQYF.

The chain recombines TRBV2 with TRBJ1-2; no clear D gene. Germline CDR1 reads SNHLY; CDR2 reads FYNNEI. The V gene lost 4 bases and the J gene lost 2 bases, with 11 bases spanning the gap. CDR3 size: 14 residues. CDR3 in amino acids: CASSGLTGNYGYTF. The CDR3 DNA reads as TGTGCCAGCAGTGGACTCACCGGGAACTATGGCTACACCTTC.

The chain uses TRBV4-3 and TRBJ1-6; 8 nucleotides agree with TRBD1. Germline V gene lookup returns CDR1 LGHNA and CDR2 YSLEER. V was pared by 0 bases and J by 9 bases, with 7 bases of the junction left unmatched. This CDR3 is 16 amino acids long. The CDR3 DNA reads TGCGCCAGCAGCCAAGATCTTCAGGGGGCAAGTTCACCCCTCCACTTT. Translation: CASSQDLQGASSPLHF.

This sequence joins TRBV5-6 and TRBJ2-1; 11 bases map to TRBD2. CDR1 and CDR2 from the germline V gene are SGHDT and YYEEEE. The V segment lost 6 bases and the J segment 5 bases; nucleotides outside the gene matches: 4. This CDR3 has 14 amino acids. The CDR3 sequence is CASNKGLADNEQFF. The CDR3 DNA reads TGTGCCAGCAACAAGGGACTAGCGGACAATGAGCAGTTCTTC.